This passage covers 13 T cell receptor beta chains from one sample sequenced in a study of CD4 T cells in relation to SARS-CoV-2 and coronaviruses. The unexposed donors gave CD4+ T cells in about 2011-2018, prior to COVID-19. The cells were cultured for about ten days before CD4+ T cells were isolated. Assay: immunoSEQ multiplex PCR; the TCRdb copy retains only in-frame clones and omits some. The sample lists under 25,000 clones, more than 70% seen once, with 19% in the top ten. Their cognate antigens are unknown. Sequencing was carried out using CD4+ T cells from PBMCs, cultured in vitro. Receptors originate from a human donor in good health.

The chain carries TRBV18 and TRBJ2-1; 7 bases align to TRBD2. Losses at the gene ends were 5 bases for V and 1 base for J; bases not matched to a gene: 5. The CDR3 extends over 15 amino acids. The germline CDR1 and CDR2 sequences are KGHSH and LQKENI. This chain's CDR3 is CASSRDYDSYNEQFF. In nucleotides, the CDR3 is TGTGCCAGCTCAAGGGACTACGATTCCTACAATGAGCAGTTCTTC.

The gene calls are TRBV5-5 and TRBJ1-2, with 9 positions matching TRBD1. The length of the CDR3 is 13 residues. V was pared by 4 bases and J by 9 bases, with 7 bases of the junction left unmatched. Germline CDR1 SGHKS, CDR2 YYEKEE (reference sequence). CDR3 sequence reads: CASSPDRGVSYTF. For the CDR3, the DNA is TGTGCCAGCAGCCCGGACAGGGGCGTGAGCTACACCTTC.

This chain connects TRBV15 to TRBJ1-6; D is uncertain. Trimming took 1 base from V and 0 from J, leaving 10 bases between them. Germline loops: CDR1 LNHNV, CDR2 YYDKDF (reference sequence). The CDR3 contains 17 residues. The CDR3: CATSRVESSSYNSPLHF. CDR3 in DNA: TGTGCCACCAGCAGAGTGGAGTCGAGCTCCTATAATTCACCCCTCCACTTT.

This clone ranks as large (0.1 to 1%). CDR3 coding DNA: TGTGCCTGGAGTTTGGGAGGGATTCCCCTCCACTTT. Its protein product is CAWSLGGIPLHF. The V gene is TRBV30, the J gene TRBJ1-6; no definite D call. Germline V CDR1 and CDR2: GTSNPN, SVGIG (reference sequence). This CDR3 spans 12 amino acids. Trimming pared 2 bases from V and 13 bases from J, leaving 12 bases between.

The chain is built from TRBV24-1 and TRBJ2-1; 9 positions match TRBD2. The trim removed 7 bases at V and 7 bases at J, leaving 13 bases unmatched. There are 16 residues in the CDR3. Germline V gene sequence: CDR1 KGHDR, CDR2 SFDVKD. CDR3 protein: CATSTGLAGYKNEQFF. The CDR3 nucleotides are TGTGCCACCAGCACGGGGCTAGCGGGATATAAGAATGAGCAGTTCTTC.

The chain uses TRBV5-4 and TRBJ2-6; D possibly corresponds to TRBD2 (6 bases). CDR1 SGHNT and CDR2 YYREEE come from the germline V gene (reference sequence). CDR3 length: 15 amino acids. V was trimmed by 0 bases and J by 3 bases, leaving 7 bases between them. The CDR3 DNA reads as TGTGCCAGCAGCTTGGCCGGGAGTGGGGCCAACGTCCTGACTTTC. Its protein is CASSLAGSGANVLTF.

V gene TRBV4-2 combines with J gene TRBJ2-7, with D maybe TRBD1 (6 bases). Germline-derived CDR1 and CDR2 are LGHNA and YNFKEQ. The CDR3 spans 16 residues. V lost 0 bases, J lost 0 bases, and 12 bases lay in between. CDR3 amino acids: CASSQDFGQLSYEQYF. The DNA of the CDR3 is TGTGCCAGCAGCCAAGATTTCGGACAGCTCTCCTACGAGCAGTACTTC.

The chain is built from TRBV7-4 and TRBJ2-1; 11 bases align to TRBD2. This CDR3 region has 19 residues. Per the germline V gene, CDR1 is SGHVT and CDR2 is SQSDAQ. V dropped 4 bases and J dropped 5; count of bases not matched to a gene: 16. Here the CDR3 reads CASSSIRLAGYYGDNEQFF. CDR3 nucleotides: TGTGCCAGCAGCTCGATACGACTAGCGGGGTACTATGGGGACAATGAGCAGTTCTTC.

The chain recombines TRBV6-1 with TRBJ2-7; D ambiguous. Germline assignment: CDR1 MNHNS and CDR2 SASEGT. V lost 0 bases to trimming and J lost 1 base, with 4 bases between them. This CDR3 is 13 amino acids long. The chain's CDR3 is CASSEAGSYEQYF. The DNA of the CDR3 is TGTGCCAGCAGTGAAGCAGGGTCCTACGAGCAGTACTTC.

This clone turned up a few times. The chain combines TRBV6-5 with TRBJ1-2; D gene uncertain. The CDR3 consists of 13 residues. Trimming cost V 2 bases and J 5 bases, with 9 bases left between them. CDR1 is MNHEY, CDR2 SVGAGI, per germline. The CDR3 region has the DNA TGTGCCAGCAGTTACGGAACTGAGTATGGCTACACCTTC. It specifies CASSYGTEYGYTF.

V is TRBV4-2 and J is TRBJ1-2; TRBD1 agrees at 8 bases. This CDR3 spans 15 amino acids. J was trimmed by 7 bases and V by 0 bases; bases with no gene match: 7. Looked up from germline, CDR1 is LGHNA and CDR2 is YNFKEQ. This CDR3 is CASSQDAGGNVGYTF. Here the CDR3 DNA reads TGTGCCAGCAGCCAAGACGCAGGGGGCAACGTTGGCTACACCTTC.

This clone was counted between two and nine times. This chain uses TRBV11-2 with TRBJ1-2, with 7 bases lining up with TRBD1. Germline lookup yields CDR1 SGHAT and CDR2 FQNNGV. The V gene end was trimmed by 4 bases and the J gene end by 7 bases; junction bases not matched to a gene: 6. The CDR3 runs 13 residues. The CDR3 nucleotides are TGTGCCAGCAGCTCTACAGGGGAATCTGGCTACACCTTC. It translates to CASSSTGESGYTF.

This clone came up a few times. V and J are TRBV6-4 and TRBJ2-2; D unresolved. Trimming shortened V by 2 bases and J by 5 bases, and 6 bases separated the two germline ends. The CDR3 runs 13 residues. CDR1 and CDR2 from the germline V gene are MRHNA and SNTAGT. The CDR3: CASSDQLTGELFF. CDR3 nucleotide sequence: TGTGCCAGCAGTGACCAGCTAACCGGGGAGCTGTTTTTT.